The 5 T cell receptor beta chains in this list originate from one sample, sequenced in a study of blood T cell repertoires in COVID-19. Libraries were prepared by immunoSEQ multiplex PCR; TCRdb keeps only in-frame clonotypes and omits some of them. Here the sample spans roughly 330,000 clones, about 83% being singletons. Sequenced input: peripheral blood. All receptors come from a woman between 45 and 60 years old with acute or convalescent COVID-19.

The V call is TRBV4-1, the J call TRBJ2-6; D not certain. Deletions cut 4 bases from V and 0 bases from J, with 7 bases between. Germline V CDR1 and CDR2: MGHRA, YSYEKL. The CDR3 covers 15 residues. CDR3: CASSPFSSGANVLTF. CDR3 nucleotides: TGCGCCAGCAGCCCGTTCAGCTCTGGGGCCAACGTCCTGACTTTC.

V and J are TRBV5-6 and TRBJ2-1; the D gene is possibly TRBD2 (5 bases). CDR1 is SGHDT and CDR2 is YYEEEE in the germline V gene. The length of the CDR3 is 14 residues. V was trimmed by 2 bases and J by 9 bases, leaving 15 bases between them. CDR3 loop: CASSFSTRSREQFF. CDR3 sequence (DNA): TGTGCCAGCAGCTTCTCTACTAGGTCGCGTGAGCAGTTCTTC.

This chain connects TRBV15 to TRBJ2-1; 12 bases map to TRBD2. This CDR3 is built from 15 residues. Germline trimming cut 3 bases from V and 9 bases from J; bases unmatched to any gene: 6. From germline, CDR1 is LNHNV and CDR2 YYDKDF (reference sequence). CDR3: CATSSLAGGRSEQFF. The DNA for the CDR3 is TGTGCCACCAGCAGCCTAGCGGGGGGGCGTAGTGAGCAGTTCTTC.

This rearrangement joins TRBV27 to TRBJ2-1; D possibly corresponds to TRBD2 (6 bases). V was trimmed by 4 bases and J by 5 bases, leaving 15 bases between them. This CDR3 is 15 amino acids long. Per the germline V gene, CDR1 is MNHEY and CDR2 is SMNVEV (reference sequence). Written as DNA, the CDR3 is TGTGCCAGCAGTTGGGCGGCGGGGCTCAACAATGAGCAGTTCTTC. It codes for CASSWAAGLNNEQFF.

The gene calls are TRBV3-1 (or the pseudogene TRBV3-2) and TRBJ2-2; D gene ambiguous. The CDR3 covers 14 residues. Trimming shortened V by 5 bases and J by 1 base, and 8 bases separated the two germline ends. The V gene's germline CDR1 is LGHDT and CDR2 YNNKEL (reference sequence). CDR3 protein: CASSFTQNTGELFF. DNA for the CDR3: TGTGCCAGCAGCTTTACTCAGAACACCGGGGAGCTGTTTTTT.